Reported below is one TCR beta chain. Its antigen is unknown. These data come from a study of identical twins. General study findings and limits: Twin sharing of out-of-frame TCR alpha was underestimated by models in monozygotic pairs. Fewer insertions were carried by abundant cord blood beta clonotypes, but none was seen in memory repertoires.

Template switching added a universal primer binding site, and final cDNA carried unique molecular identifiers. Each CDR3 protein gets one entry after TCRdb re-called the 5' RACE reads with MiXCR. The data show 200,000 to 250,000 distinct CDR3 sequences, with about 7.5% seen just once and roughly 5% held by the top ten. Germline V gene lookup returns CDR1 MDHEN and CDR2 SYDVKM. The length of the CDR3 is 15 residues. The ends lost 4 bases at V and 5 bases at J; junction bases unmatched: 9. The same data also contributed to another study, on yellow fever vaccine responses in identical twins. Turning to that study: Convergence reportedly seemed to mark part of the twins' vaccine T cell response, with personalization marking the rest.

This sequence originates from a woman aged 18 to 35 in good health. This chain joins TRBV28 and TRBJ2-5, with 8 bases matching TRBD1. Sequenced: CD8+ T cells sorted from blood. The CDR3: CASSSRTGWGETQYF. DNA for the CDR3: TGTGCCAGCAGTTCGAGGACAGGGTGGGGGGAGACCCAGTACTTC. The complete variable domain, with remaining parts taken from reference TRBV28 and TRBJ2-5, reads DVKVTQSSRYLVKRTGEKVFLECVQDMDHENMFWYRQDPGLGLRLIYFSYDVKMKEKGDIPEGYSVSREKKERFSLILESASTNQTSMYLCASSSRTGWGETQYFGPGTRLLVL.